The following is a T cell receptor (beta chain) sequence with its context. What it binds is not known. This CDR3 is 11 amino acids long. Trimming shortened V by 0 bases and J by 4 bases, and 1 base separated the two germline ends. The germline V gene encodes CDR1 DFQATT and CDR2 SNEGSKA (reference sequence). The data are from a study of T cell responses to AZD1222 COVID-19 vaccine. Study results and caveats: Epitopes outside B.1.351 and B.1.1.7 mutated regions reportedly drew nearly half of spike TCRs. Clonal diversity was possibly underestimated; the donors were predominantly white British and more often female.

Method: immunoSEQ multiplex PCR; TCRdb's copy keeps in-frame clones and lacks some. Here the sample spans over 95,000 clones, just under 90% being singletons. The sequencing here drew on peripheral blood, taken on day 0 of AZD1222 vaccination. The V gene is TRBV20-1, the J gene TRBJ2-1, with D unclear. This clonotype was obtained from an adult in good health. CDR3 in DNA: TGCAGTGCTAGAGAATACAATGAGCAGTTCTTC. This sequence encodes CSAREYNEQFF.